Presented here are 5 T cell receptor beta chains from one specimen sequenced in a study of shared clonotypes between healthy human individuals. The repertoire was sequenced with immunoSEQ multiplex PCR; TCRdb's copy has only in-frame clones and lacks some. The sample lists roughly 2.4 million clones; more than 90% were seen once. The sequencing sample was made of naive CD4+ T cells sorted from blood. Indicated subset: CD45RA+ positively selected. All receptors derive from a man between 18 and 29 years old in good health.

The chain is built from TRBV4-1 and TRBJ2-7, with D maybe TRBD2 (6 bases). V dropped 1 base and J dropped 2 bases, with 9 bases sitting between them. Germline lookup yields CDR1 MGHRA and CDR2 YSYEKL. The CDR3 covers 14 residues. Written as DNA, the CDR3 is TGCGCCAGCAGCCAAGTTTCGGGGGCCTACGAGCAGTACTTC. This translates into CASSQVSGAYEQYF.

The V and J genes are TRBV4-1 and TRBJ1-5; perhaps TRBD1 as D (5 bases). Germline assignment: CDR1 MGHRA and CDR2 YSYEKL. The CDR3 is 14 amino acids. V gave up 0 bases and J gave up 3 bases, with 6 bases separating them. The CDR3 coding sequence is TGCGCCAGCAGCCAAGAGGGGACCAATCAGCCCCAGCATTTT. Its translation is CASSQEGTNQPQHF.

This clone was counted between two and nine times. The chain combines TRBV10-2 with TRBJ1-5, with TRBD1 as a possible D gene (5 bases). The CDR3 consists of 13 residues. The germline V gene has CDR1 WSHSY and CDR2 SAAADI. Trimming removed 8 bases from V and 6 bases from J, with 14 bases in between. CDR3 residues: CASGKGEGQPQHF. CDR3 nucleotide sequence: TGCGCCAGCGGGAAAGGGGAAGGTCAGCCCCAGCATTTT.

The gene calls are TRBV7-8 and TRBJ2-1, with 8 bases that match TRBD2. The V segment lost 5 bases and the J segment 2 bases; nucleotides outside the gene matches: 11. From germline, CDR1 is SGHVS and CDR2 FQNEAQ. The CDR3 loop spans 17 amino acids. The chain's CDR3 is CASSPPIGGVTYNEQFF. CDR3 DNA sequence: TGTGCCAGCAGCCCGCCCATCGGGGGGGTCACCTACAATGAGCAGTTCTTC.

This chain connects TRBV5-4 to TRBJ1-1; no clear D. CDR1 and CDR2 (germline): SGHNT, YYREEE (reference sequence). Trimming stripped 6 bases from V and 2 bases from J, with 14 bases between. This CDR3 contains 14 residues. CDR3 protein: CASTTSAYNTEAFF. In DNA, the CDR3 is TGTGCCAGCACGACCTCGGCCTACAACACTGAAGCTTTCTTT.